This TCR beta chain came from a study of T cell responses to AZD1222 COVID-19 vaccine. Recipients boosted at about 4 weeks or about 12 weeks are pooled. Turning to this clone: The antigen is undetermined.

The V gene lost 2 bases and the J gene lost 4 bases, with 20 bases spanning the gap. CDR1 is SGHTA and CDR2 is FQGTGA in the germline V gene. The CDR3 runs 18 residues. Profiling relied on immunoSEQ multiplex PCR, and the TCRdb table lists in-frame clones only, not all of them. The sample gives more than 150,000 clones, 88% of which show up once; 25% to 30% is in the top ten. Whole-study results and caveats: The donor group comprised mostly white British people and more females; the analysis possibly underestimated clonal diversity. CD4 TCRs linked to vaccination spanned spike, dominating at 160-218 and 743-854.

The clonotype was recovered from an adult who received the AZD1222 COVID-19 vaccine. The V call is TRBV7-3, the J call TRBJ2-2; a weak D match, TRBD2 (6 bases). The sequencing here drew on peripheral blood, taken 28 days after the second AZD1222 dose. For the CDR3, the DNA is TGTGCCAGCAGCTTATTCGGGGGTGCGACCGGGGGCACCGGGGAGCTGTTTTTT. It specifies CASSLFGGATGGTGELFF.